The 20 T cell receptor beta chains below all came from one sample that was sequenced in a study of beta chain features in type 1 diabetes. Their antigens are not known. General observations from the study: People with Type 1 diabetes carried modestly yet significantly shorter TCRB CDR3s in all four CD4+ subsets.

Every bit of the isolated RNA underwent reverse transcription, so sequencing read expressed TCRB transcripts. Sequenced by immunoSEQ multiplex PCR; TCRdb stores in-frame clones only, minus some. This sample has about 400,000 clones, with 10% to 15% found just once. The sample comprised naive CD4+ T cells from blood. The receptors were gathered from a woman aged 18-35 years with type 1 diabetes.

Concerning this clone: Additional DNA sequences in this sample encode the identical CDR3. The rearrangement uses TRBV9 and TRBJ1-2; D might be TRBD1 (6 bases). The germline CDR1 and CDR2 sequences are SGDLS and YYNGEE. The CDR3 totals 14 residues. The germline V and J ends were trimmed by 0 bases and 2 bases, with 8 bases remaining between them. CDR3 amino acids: CASSVAQGNYGYTF. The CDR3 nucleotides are TGTGCCAGCAGCGTAGCTCAGGGGAACTATGGCTACACCTTC.

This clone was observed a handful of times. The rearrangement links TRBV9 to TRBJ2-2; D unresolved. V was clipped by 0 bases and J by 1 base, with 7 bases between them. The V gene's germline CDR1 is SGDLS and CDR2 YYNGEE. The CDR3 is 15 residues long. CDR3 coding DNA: TGTGCCAGCAGCGTAGGACTTTTGAACACCGGGGAGCTGTTTTTT. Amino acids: CASSVGLLNTGELFF.

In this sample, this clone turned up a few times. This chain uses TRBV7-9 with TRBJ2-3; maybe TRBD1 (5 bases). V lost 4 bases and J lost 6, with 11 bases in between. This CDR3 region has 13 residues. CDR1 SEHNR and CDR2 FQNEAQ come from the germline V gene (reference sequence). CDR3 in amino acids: CASSSGNTDTQYF. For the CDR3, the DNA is TGTGCCAGCAGCTCAGGGAACACCGATACGCAGTATTTT.

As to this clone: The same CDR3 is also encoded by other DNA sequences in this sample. The CDR3 spells CASSVGASLYNEQFF. The DNA of the CDR3 is TGTGCCAGCAGCGTAGGGGCTAGCCTCTACAATGAGCAGTTCTTC. The chain carries TRBV9 and TRBJ2-1, with D tentatively TRBD2 (5 bases). V lost 0 bases and J 3 bases, leaving 10 bases between the germline ends. This CDR3 region has 15 residues. Germline V gene data show CDR1 as SGDLS and CDR2 as YYNGEE.

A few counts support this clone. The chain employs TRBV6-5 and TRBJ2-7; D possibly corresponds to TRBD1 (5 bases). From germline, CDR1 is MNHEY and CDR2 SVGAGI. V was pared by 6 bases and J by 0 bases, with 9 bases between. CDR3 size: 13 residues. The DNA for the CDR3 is TGTGCCAGCAGACTGGACAACTCCTACGAGCAGTACTTC. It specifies CASRLDNSYEQYF.

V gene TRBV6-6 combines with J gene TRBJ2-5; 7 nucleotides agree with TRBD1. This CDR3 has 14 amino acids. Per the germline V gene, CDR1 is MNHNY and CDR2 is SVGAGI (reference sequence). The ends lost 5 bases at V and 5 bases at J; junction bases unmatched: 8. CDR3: CASSRLTGYETQYF. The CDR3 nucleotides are TGTGCCAGCAGTCGACTGACAGGGTACGAGACCCAGTACTTC.

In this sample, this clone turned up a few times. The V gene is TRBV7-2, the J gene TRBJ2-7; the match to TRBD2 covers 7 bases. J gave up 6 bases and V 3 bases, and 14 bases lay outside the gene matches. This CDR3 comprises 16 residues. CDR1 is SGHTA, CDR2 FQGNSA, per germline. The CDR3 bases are TGTGCCAGCAGCTTTTCCCAGCCCCGACGGGAGGTCGAGCAGTACTTC. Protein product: CASSFSQPRREVEQYF.

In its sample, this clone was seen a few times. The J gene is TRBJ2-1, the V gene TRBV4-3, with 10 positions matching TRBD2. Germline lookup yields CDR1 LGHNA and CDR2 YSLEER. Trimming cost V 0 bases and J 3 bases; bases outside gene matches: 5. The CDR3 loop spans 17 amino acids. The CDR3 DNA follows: TGCGCCAGCAGCCAAGATTTGGCTAGCGGGGGCTACAATGAGCAGTTCTTC. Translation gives CASSQDLASGGYNEQFF.

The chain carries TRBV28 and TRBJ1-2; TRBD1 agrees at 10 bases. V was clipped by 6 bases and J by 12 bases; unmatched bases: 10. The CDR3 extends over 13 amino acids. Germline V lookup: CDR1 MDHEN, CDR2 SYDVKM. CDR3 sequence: CASSSGQGLGNTF. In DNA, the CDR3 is TGTGCCAGCAGCTCGGGACAGGGGTTGGGGAACACCTTC.

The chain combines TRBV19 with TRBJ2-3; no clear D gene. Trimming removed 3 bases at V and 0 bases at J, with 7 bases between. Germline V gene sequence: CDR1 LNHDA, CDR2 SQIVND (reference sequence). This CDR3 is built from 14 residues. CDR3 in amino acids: CASSISPSTDTQYF. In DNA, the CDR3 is TGTGCCAGTAGTATCTCTCCTAGCACAGATACGCAGTATTTT.

The CDR3 spells CASSLYGTGTYEQYF. The CDR3 nucleotides are TGTGCCAGCAGCCTATACGGGACAGGGACCTACGAGCAGTACTTC. The V call is TRBV7-2, the J call TRBJ2-7, with TRBD1 identical over 9 bases. The V segment lost 5 bases and the J segment 2 bases; nucleotides outside the gene matches: 7. The germline V gene encodes CDR1 SGHTA and CDR2 FQGNSA. The CDR3 has 15 residues.

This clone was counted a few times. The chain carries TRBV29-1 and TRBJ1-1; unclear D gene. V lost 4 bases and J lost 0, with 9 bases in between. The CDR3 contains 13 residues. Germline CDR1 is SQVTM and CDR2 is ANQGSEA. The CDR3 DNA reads TGCAGCGTTGTTCGTCCCCTGAACACTGAAGCTTTCTTT. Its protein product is CSVVRPLNTEAFF.

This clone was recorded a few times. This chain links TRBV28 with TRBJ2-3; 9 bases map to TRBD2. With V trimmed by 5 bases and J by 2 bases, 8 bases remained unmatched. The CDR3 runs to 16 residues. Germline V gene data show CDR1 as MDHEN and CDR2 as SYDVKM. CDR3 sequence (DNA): TGTGCCAGCAGTCAGGCACTAGCGGGCCCCACAGATACGCAGTATTTT. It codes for CASSQALAGPTDTQYF.

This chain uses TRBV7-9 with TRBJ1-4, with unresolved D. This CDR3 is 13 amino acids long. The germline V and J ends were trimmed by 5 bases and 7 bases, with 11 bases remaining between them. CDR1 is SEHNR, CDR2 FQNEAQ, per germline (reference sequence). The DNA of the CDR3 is TGTGCCAGCAGCCTCGACTTCCCTGAAAAACTGTTTTTT. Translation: CASSLDFPEKLFF.

For the CDR3, the DNA is TGTGCCTGGAGTCCACACGGCAATCAGCCCCAGCATTTT. Protein sequence: CAWSPHGNQPQHF. The chain couples TRBV30 to TRBJ1-5; D is undetermined. The CDR3 runs to 13 residues. Trimming stripped 2 bases from V and 2 bases from J, with 7 bases between. The germline V gene has CDR1 GTSNPN and CDR2 SVGIG (reference sequence).

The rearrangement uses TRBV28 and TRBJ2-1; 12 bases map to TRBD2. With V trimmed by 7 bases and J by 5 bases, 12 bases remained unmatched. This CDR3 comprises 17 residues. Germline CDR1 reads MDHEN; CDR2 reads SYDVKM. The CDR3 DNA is TGTGCCAGCACCCCAACCCCTAGCGGGAGGGCCAACAATGAGCAGTTCTTC. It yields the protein CASTPTPSGRANNEQFF.

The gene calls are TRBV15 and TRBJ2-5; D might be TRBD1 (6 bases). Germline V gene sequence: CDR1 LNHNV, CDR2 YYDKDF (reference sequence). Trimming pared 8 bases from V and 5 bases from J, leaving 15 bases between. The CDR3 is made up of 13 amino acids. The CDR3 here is CATAGTPEETQYF. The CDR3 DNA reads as TGTGCCACCGCCGGGACACCGGAGGAGACCCAGTACTTC.

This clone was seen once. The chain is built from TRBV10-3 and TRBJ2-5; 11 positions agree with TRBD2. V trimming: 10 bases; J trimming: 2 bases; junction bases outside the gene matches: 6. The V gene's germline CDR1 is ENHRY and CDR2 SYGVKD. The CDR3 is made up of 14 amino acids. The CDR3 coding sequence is TGTGCCACCCGACTAGCGGGGACTCAAGAGACCCAGTACTTC. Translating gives CATRLAGTQETQYF.

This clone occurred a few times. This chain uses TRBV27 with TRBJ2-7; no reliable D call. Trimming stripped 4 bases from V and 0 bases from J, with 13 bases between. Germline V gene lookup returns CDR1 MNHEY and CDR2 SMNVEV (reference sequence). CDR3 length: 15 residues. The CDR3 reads CASSSIRSGSYEQYF. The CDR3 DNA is TGTGCCAGCAGTTCAATAAGGAGTGGCTCCTACGAGCAGTACTTC.

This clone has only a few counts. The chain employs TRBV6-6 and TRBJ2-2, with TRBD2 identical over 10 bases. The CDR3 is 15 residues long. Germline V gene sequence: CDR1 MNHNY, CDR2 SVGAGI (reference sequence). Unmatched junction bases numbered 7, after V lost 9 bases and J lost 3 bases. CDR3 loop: CASGEREGDTGELFF. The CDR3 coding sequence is TGTGCCAGTGGCGAGCGGGAGGGGGACACCGGGGAGCTGTTTTTT.